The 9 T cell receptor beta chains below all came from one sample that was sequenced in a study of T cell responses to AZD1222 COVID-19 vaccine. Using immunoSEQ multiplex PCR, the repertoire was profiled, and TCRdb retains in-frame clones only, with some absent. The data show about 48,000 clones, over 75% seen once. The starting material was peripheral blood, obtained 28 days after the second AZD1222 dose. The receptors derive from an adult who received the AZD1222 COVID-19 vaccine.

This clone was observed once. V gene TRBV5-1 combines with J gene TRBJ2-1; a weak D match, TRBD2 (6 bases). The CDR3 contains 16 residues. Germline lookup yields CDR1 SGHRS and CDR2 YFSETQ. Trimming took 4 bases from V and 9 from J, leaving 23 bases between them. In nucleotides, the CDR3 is TGCGCCAGCAGCCCGGAGGGGACTCCGGGTTGGGTTGAGCAGTTCTTC. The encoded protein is CASSPEGTPGWVEQFF.

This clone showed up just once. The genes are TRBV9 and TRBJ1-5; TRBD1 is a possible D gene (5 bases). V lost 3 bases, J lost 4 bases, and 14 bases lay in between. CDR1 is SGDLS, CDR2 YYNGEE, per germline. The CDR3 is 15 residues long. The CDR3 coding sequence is TGTGCCAGCAGCGGGCTAGGTGGGGGGAATCAGCCCCAGCATTTT. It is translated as CASSGLGGGNQPQHF.

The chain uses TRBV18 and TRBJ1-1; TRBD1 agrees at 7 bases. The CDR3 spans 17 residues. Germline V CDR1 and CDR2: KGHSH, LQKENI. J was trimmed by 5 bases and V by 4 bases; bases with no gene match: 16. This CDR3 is CASSLPTGLASNTEAFF. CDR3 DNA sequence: TGTGCCAGCTCACTACCGACAGGGCTGGCCTCCAATACTGAAGCTTTCTTT. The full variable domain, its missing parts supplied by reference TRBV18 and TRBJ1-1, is NAGVMQNPRHLVRRRGQEARLRCSPMKGHSHVYWYRQLPEEGLKFMVYLQKENIIDESGMPKERFSAEFPKEGPSILRIQQVVRGDSAAYFCASSLPTGLASNTEAFFGQGTRLTVV.

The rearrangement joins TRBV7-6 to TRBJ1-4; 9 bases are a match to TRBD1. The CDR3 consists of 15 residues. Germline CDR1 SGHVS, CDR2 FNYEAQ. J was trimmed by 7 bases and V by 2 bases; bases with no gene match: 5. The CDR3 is CASSLNRGLGEKLFF. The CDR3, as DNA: TGTGCCAGCAGCTTAAACAGGGGGCTTGGTGAAAAACTGTTTTTT.

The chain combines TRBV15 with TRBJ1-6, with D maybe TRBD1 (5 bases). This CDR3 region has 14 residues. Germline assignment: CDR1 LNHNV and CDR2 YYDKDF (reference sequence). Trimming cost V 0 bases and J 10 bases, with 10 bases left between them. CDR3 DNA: TGTGCCACCAGCAGAGACCAAGGGGAATCACCCCTCCACTTT. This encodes CATSRDQGESPLHF.

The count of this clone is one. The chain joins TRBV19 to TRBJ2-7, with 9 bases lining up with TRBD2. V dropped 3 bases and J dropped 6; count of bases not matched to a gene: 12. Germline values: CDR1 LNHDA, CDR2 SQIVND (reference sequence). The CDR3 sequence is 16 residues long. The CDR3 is CASSMGSSGKYGEQYF. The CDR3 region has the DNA TGTGCCAGTAGTATGGGGTCTAGCGGGAAGTACGGCGAGCAGTACTTC.

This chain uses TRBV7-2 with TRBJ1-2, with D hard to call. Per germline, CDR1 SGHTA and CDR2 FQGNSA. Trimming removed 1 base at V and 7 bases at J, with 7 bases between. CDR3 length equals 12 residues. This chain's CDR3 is CASSLGEGGYTF. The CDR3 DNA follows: TGTGCCAGCAGCTTAGGGGAAGGTGGCTACACCTTC.

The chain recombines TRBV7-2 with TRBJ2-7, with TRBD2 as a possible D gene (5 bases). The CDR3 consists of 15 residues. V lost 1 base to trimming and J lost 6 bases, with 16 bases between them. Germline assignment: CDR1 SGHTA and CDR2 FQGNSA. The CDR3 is CASSLEGLIFPEQYF. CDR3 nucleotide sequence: TGTGCCAGCAGCTTAGAAGGACTTATCTTTCCCGAGCAGTACTTC.

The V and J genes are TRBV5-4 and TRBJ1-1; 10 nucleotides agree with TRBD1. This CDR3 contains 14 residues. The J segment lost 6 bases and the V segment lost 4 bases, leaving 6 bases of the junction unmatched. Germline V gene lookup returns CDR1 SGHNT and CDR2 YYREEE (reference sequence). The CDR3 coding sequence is TGTGCCAGCAGCCGGGGACAGGGGAGGGCTGAAGCTTTCTTT. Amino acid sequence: CASSRGQGRAEAFF. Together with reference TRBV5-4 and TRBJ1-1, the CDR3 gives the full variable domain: ETGVTQSPTHLIKTRGQQVTLRCSSQSGHNTVSWYQQALGQGPQFIFQYYREEENGRGNFPPRFSGLQFPNYSSELNVNALELDDSALYLCASSRGQGRAEAFFGQGTRLTVV.